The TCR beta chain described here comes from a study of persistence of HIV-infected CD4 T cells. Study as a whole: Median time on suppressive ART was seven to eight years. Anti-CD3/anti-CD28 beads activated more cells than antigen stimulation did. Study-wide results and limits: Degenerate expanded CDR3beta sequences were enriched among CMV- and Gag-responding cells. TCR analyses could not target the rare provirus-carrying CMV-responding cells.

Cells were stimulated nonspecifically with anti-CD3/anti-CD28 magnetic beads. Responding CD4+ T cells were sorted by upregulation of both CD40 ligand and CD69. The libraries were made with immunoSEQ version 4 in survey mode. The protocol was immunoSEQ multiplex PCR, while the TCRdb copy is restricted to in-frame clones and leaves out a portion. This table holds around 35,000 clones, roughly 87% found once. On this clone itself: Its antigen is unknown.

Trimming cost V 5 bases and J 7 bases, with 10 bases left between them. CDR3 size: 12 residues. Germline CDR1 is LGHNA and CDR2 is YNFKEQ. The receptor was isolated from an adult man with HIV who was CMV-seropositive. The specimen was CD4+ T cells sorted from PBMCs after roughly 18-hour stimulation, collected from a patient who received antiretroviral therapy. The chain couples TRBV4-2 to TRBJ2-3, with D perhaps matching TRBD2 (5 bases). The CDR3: CASSEDWHTQYF. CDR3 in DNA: TGTGCCAGCAGCGAGGACTGGCATACGCAGTATTTT.